This TCR beta chain stems from a study of tumor-infiltrating lymphocytes in oesophageal squamous cell carcinoma (dated by TCRdb to 2016 to 2017). This clonotype showed up just a few times. The specificity of this receptor is unknown. Base qualities are missing; no much larger clone stands one base away. The library was obtained by PCR. Sequencing instrument: Illumina HiSeq 2000. TCRdb passed the public sequencing reads through fastp at Q25 and MiXCR, retaining productive beta sequences. All rows with the same CDR3 protein become a single entry with the most common DNA and genes. Counted in this sample were 5,600 or so distinct CDR3 sequences; about 15% of them appeared once. Roughly a sixth of the sample goes to the ten largest clones. Source material: esophageal tumor tissue. The clonotype was recovered from a male donor with esophageal squamous cell carcinoma.

In nucleotides, the sequence is TGTGCCAGTAGTATACCTCTCGCCGGGGGCGAGCAGTACTTC. The resulting protein is CASSIPLAGGEQYF. The V and J segments used are TRBV19 and TRBJ2-7; TRBD2 is a possible D gene, resting on 6 matching bases. From its cysteine to its phenylalanine, the CDR3 spans 14 amino acids. The kept DNA is CDR3 alone, 42 bases in frame from the first base. The trim is 2 bases for V and 6 bases for J, with a gap of 14 bases between the germline ends. CDR1 LNHDA and CDR2 SQIVND were looked up in the germline V gene (reference sequence).